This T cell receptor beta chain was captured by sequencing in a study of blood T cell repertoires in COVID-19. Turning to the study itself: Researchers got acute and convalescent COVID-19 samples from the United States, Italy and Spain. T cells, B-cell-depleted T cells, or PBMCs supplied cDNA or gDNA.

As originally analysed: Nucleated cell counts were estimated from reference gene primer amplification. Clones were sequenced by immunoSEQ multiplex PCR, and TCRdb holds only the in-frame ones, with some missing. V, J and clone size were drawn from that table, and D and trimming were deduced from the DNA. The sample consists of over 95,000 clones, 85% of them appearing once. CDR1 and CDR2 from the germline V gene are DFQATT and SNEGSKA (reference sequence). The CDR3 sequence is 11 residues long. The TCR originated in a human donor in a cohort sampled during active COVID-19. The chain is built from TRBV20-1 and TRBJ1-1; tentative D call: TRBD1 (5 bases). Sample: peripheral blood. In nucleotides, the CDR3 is TGCAGCTCCGGGGGAAACACTGAAGCTTTCTTT. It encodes CSSGGNTEAFF.